The following is a T cell receptor (beta chain) sequence with its context. Assay: immunoSEQ multiplex PCR; the TCRdb copy retains only in-frame clones and omits some. The data contain fewer than 95,000 clones, 86% of them singletons. This entry comes from a study of control samples from healthy donors and cancer patients. In germline, CDR1 is SGHVS, CDR2 FQNEAQ. V gave up 3 bases and J gave up 4 bases, with 9 bases separating them. This CDR3 region has 13 residues. This rearrangement joins TRBV7-8 to TRBJ1-1; D is unresolved. The sequence derives from a woman in her forties or fifties in good health. Material for sequencing was blood. The CDR3 region has the DNA TGTGCCAGCAGCTTGTCCCGGGCCACTGAAGCTTTCTTT. This sequence encodes CASSLSRATEAFF.